The subject of this entry is one T cell receptor (beta chain). The source of the sample is a study of cytomegalovirus exposure and HLA in healthy donors. With 60 Vbeta and 13 Jbeta primers, the PCR was carried out. TCRdb's table, derived via immunoSEQ multiplex PCR, lists solely in-frame clones and lacks some. Here the sample spans approximately 160,000 clones, about 75% being singletons. V was pared by 4 bases and J by 1 base, with 7 bases of the junction left unmatched. The CDR3 runs 15 residues. Germline lookup yields CDR1 SGHKS and CDR2 YYEKEE (reference sequence). The sample was PBMCs. The rearrangement uses TRBV5-5 and TRBJ1-2, with TRBD1 matching over 7 bases. The clonotype originates from a male donor in good health and CMV-seronegative. Here the CDR3 DNA reads TGTGCCAGCAGCCCGGTCGGGACAGTTAACTATGGCTACACCTTC. Translation gives CASSPVGTVNYGYTF.